This is a list of T cell receptor beta chains from one sample in a study of CD8+CD57+ T cells in acquired aplastic anemia. TCRdb reprocessed the reads via MiXCR and lists one record per CDR3 protein. Of approximately 180,000 distinct CDR3 sequences in the sample, roughly 50% are singletons; the top ten hold about 1.8%. Sequencing used sorted CD4+, CD8+, or CD8+CD57+ T cells (not recorded which) from PBMCs. All receptors come from a human donor with aplastic anemia. CDR3s include the opening cysteine and the closing phenylalanine or tryptophan. The D gene is left open where the match is weak. The size entry is marked missing in some rows and otherwise reads once, few, many or a size class.

>once|TRBJ2-3|-|TRBV2
CASSDRAARPDTQYF
TGTGCCAGCAGTGACAGGGCCGCTAGACCAGATACGCAGTATTTT
>many|TRBJ1-3|-|TRBV12-3/TRBV12-4
CASSLSGGSGNTIYF
TGTGCCAGCAGTTTGAGCGGCGGCTCTGGAAACACCATATATTTT
>-|TRBJ1-6|-|TRBV7-8
CASRTGSASPLHF
TGTGCCAGCAGAACAGGGAGCGCTTCACCCCTCCACTTT
>-|TRBJ2-3|-|TRBV7-9
CASSLGEGNTQYF
TGTGCCAGCAGCTTAGGCGAGGGGAATACGCAGTATTTT
>few|TRBJ2-1|TRBD2|TRBV11-3
CASSGGGEQFF
TGTGCCAGCAGCGGGGGGGGTGAGCAGTTCTTC
>many|TRBJ2-2|-|TRBV6-4
CASSDQPASTGELFF
TGTGCCAGCAGTGACCAGCCGGCGAGCACCGGGGAGCTGTTTTTT
>-|TRBJ2-5|-|TRBV7-9
CAIFIGGGQETQYF
TGTGCCATCTTTATAGGGGGGGGCCAAGAGACCCAGTACTTC
>once|TRBJ1-6|-|TRBV2
CASHKGLNNSPLHF
TGTGCCAGCCACAAGGGACTGAATAATTCACCCCTCCACTTT
>many|TRBJ2-7|-|TRBV20-1
CSARDLSAGEQYF
TGCAGTGCTAGAGATTTAAGCGCAGGCGAGCAGTACTTC
>once|TRBJ1-5|-|TRBV2
CASSDTLTRQPQHF
TGTGCCAGCAGTGACACCTTGACTCGTCAGCCCCAGCATTTT
>-|TRBJ2-7|-|TRBV7-2
CASSPRAGGEQYF
TGTGCCAGCAGCCCCAGGGCTGGCGGCGAGCAGTACTTC
>many|TRBJ2-4|-|TRBV11-1
CASSPQIAVAKNIQYF
TGTGCCAGCAGCCCGCAGATAGCGGTAGCCAAAAACATTCAGTACTTC
>-|TRBJ2-3|-|TRBV11-2
CASSLDPVGASTDTQYF
TGTGCCAGCAGCTTAGATCCGGTCGGGGCCAGCACAGATACGCAGTATTTT
>few|TRBJ2-6|-|TRBV7-9
CASRGIGPGANVLTF
TGTGCCAGCAGAGGGATAGGTCCTGGGGCCAACGTCCTGACTTTC
>-|TRBJ2-7|TRBD2|TRBV19
CASSISLAGDEQYF
TGTGCCAGTAGTATCTCACTAGCGGGGGACGAGCAGTACTTC
>-|TRBJ2-5|TRBD2|TRBV15
CATSERGGSETQYF
TGTGCCACCAGCGAGCGGGGGGGCTCGGAGACCCAGTACTTC
>-|TRBJ2-2|TRBD2|TRBV2
CASRRTGLATGELFF
TGTGCCAGCAGGCGGACGGGACTAGCAACCGGGGAGCTGTTTTTT
>many|TRBJ2-3|TRBD1|TRBV6-1
CASSVLTGASTDTQYF
TGTGCCAGCAGTGTACTGACAGGGGCTAGCACAGATACGCAGTATTTT